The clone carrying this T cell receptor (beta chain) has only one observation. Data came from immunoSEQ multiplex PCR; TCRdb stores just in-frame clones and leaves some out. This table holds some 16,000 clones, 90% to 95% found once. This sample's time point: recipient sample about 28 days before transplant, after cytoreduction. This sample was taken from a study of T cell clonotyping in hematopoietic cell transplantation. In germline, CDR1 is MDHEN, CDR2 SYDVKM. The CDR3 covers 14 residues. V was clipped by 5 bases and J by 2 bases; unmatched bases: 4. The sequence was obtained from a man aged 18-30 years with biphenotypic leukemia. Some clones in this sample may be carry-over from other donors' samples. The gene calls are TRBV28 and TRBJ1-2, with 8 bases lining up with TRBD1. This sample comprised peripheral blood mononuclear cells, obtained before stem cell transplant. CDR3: CASSTGQDNYGYTF. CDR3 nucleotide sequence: TGTGCCAGCAGTACGGGACAGGACAACTATGGCTACACCTTC.